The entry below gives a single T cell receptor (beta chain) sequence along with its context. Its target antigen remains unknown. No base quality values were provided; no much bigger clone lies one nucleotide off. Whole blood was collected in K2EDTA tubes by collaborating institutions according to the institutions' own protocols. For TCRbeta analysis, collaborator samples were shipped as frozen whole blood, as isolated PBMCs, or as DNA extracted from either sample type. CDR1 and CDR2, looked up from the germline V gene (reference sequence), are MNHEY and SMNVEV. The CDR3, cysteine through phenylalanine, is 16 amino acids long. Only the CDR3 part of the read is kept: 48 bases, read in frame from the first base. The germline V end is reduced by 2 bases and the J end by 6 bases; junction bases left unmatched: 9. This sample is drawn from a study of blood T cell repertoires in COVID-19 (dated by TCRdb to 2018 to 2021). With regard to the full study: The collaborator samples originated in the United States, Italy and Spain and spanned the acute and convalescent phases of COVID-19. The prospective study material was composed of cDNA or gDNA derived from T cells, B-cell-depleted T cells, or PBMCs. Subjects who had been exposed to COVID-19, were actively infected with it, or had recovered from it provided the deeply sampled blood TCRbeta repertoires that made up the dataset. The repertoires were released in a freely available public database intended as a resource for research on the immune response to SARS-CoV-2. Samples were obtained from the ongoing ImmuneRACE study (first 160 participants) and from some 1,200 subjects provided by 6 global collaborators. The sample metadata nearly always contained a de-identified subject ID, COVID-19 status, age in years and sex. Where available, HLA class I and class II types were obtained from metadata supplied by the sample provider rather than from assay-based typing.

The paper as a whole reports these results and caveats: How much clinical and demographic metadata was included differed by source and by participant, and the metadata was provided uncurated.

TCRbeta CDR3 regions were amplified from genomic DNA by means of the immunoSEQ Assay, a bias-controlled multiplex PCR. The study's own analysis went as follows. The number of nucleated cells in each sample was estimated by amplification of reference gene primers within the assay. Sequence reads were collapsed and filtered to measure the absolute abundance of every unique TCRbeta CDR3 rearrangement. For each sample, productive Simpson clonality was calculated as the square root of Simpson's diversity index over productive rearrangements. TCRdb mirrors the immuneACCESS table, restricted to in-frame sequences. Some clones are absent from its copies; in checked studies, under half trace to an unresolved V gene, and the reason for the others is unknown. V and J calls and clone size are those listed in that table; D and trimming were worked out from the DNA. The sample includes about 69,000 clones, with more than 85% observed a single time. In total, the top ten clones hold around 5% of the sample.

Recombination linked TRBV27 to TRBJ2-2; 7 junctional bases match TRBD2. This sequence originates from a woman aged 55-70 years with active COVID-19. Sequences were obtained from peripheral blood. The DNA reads TGTGCCAGCAGTTTAAGCCCCCCGGGGAGGGCCGGGGAGCTGTTTTTT. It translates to CASSLSPPGRAGELFF.